The T cell receptor beta chain described here comes from a study of T cell clones after liver transplantation. At the level of the study: Liver transplant recipients had immunosuppression withdrawal attempted within 2 years. Graft-donor-reactive sequences were compared with third-party-reactive TCRbeta sequences from pre-transplant mixed lymphocyte reactions. Overall study results and limits: Graft donor-reactive T cells may have migrated into the graft rather than being deleted.

Assay used: immunoSEQ multiplex PCR; TCRdb lists only in-frame clones, some missing. The sample holds more than 65,000 clones; roughly nine tenths are singletons and the top ten take approximately 2.5%. V was pared by 3 bases and J by 2 bases, with 14 bases between. The CDR3 is made up of 15 amino acids. CDR1 and CDR2 from the germline V gene are SGHKS and YYEKEE (reference sequence). As for this clone: The antigen is not known.

The chain couples TRBV5-5 to TRBJ2-5, with D possibly matching TRBD1 (6 bases). This TCR derives from a human donor who received a liver transplant. The input for sequencing was CD4+ T cells from blood, taken before liver transplant. The CDR3 sequence: CASSSSVGQQETQYF. The CDR3 nucleotides read TGTGCCAGCAGCTCCTCCGTAGGACAGCAAGAGACCCAGTACTTC.